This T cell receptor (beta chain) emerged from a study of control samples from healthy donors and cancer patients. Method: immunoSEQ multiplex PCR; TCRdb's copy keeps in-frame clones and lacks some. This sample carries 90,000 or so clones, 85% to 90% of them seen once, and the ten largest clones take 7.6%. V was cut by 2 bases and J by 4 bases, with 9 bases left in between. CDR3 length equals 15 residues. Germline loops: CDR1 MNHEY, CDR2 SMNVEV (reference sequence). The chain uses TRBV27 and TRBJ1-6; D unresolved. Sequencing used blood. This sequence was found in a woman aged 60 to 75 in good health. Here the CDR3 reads CASSLEAGYNSPLHF. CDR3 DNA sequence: TGTGCCAGCAGTTTAGAGGCAGGATATAATTCACCCCTCCACTTT.